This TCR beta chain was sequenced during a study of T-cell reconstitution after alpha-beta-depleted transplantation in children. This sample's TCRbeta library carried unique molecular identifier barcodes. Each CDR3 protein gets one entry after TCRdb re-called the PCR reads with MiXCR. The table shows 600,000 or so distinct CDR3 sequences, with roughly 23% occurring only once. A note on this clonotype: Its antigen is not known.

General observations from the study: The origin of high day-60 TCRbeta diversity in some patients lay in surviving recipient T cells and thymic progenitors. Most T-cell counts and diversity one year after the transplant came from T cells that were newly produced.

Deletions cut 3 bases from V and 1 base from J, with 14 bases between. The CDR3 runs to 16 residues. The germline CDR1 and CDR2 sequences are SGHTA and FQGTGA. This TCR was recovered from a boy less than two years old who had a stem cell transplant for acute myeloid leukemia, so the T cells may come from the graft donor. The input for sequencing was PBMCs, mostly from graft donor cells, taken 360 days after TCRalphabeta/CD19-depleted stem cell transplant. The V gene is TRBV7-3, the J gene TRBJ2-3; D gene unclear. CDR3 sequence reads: CASSLSVGPGTDTQYF. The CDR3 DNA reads TGTGCCAGCAGCTTGTCCGTCGGACCTGGCACAGATACGCAGTATTTT.